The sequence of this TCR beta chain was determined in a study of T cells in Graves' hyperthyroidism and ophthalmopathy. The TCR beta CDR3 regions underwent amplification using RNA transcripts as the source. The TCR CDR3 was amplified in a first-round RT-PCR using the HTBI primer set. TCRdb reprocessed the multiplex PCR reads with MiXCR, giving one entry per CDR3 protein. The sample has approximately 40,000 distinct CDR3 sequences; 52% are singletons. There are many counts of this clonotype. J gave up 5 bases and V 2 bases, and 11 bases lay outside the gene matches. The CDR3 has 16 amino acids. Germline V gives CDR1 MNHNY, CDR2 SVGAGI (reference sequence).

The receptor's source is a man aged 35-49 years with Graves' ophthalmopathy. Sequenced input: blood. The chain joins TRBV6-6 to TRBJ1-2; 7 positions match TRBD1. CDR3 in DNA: TGTGCCAGCAGTTACACAGTCAACCCGGGACAGTATGGCTACACCTTC. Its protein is CASSYTVNPGQYGYTF.